Listed below are T cell receptor beta chains from one sample, sequenced in a study of blood T cell repertoires in COVID-19. Profiled with immunoSEQ multiplex PCR; TCRdb holds only in-frame clones, not every one. Of approximately 90,000 clones listed, 70% to 90% are singletons. Sequenced input: peripheral blood. The receptors were sampled from a human donor in a cohort sampled during active COVID-19. Both conserved end residues are trimmed from each CDR3.

cdr3_length: 14; v_call: TRBV9; j_call: TRBJ2-2; cdr3_aa: ASSVVPSPNTGELF
cdr3_length: 11; v_call: TRBV20-1; j_call: TRBJ1-1; cdr3_aa: SASFGAGTEAF
cdr3_length: 15; v_call: TRBV5-1; j_call: TRBJ1-4; cdr3_aa: ASSLSGEQATNEKLF
cdr3_length: 12; v_call: TRBV6-4; j_call: TRBJ2-7; cdr3_aa: ASSDSTSGGEQY
cdr3_length: 10; v_call: TRBV4-3; j_call: TRBJ2-7; cdr3_aa: ASSPRSGEQY
cdr3_length: 13; v_call: TRBV6-2/TRBV6-3; j_call: TRBJ2-2; cdr3_aa: ASSETGPPTGELF
cdr3_length: 11; v_call: TRBV12-3/TRBV12-4; j_call: TRBJ1-5; cdr3_aa: ASSFSVNQPQH
cdr3_length: 13; v_call: TRBV6-6; j_call: TRBJ1-2; cdr3_aa: ASTNRDRGHYGYT
cdr3_length: 14; v_call: TRBV19; j_call: TRBJ2-3; cdr3_aa: ASSYASGGFTDTQY
cdr3_length: 11; v_call: TRBV6-5; j_call: TRBJ2-2; cdr3_aa: ASRDSGTGELF
cdr3_length: 14; v_call: TRBV9; j_call: TRBJ2-7; cdr3_aa: ASSVEGRLSGDEQY
cdr3_length: 12; v_call: TRBV5-5; j_call: TRBJ1-2; cdr3_aa: ASSLATASYGYT
cdr3_length: 11; v_call: TRBV7-2; j_call: TRBJ1-1; cdr3_aa: ASSSGQGVVAF
cdr3_length: 13; v_call: TRBV7-3; j_call: TRBJ2-7; cdr3_aa: ASSLGGSSVYEQY
cdr3_length: 11; v_call: TRBV19; j_call: TRBJ1-1; cdr3_aa: ASSRRGITEAF
cdr3_length: 13; v_call: TRBV7-2; j_call: TRBJ2-1; cdr3_aa: ASSSSWSSYNEQF
cdr3_length: 11; v_call: TRBV27; j_call: TRBJ2-5; cdr3_aa: ASSFGSQKTQY
cdr3_length: 12; v_call: TRBV30; j_call: TRBJ2-7; cdr3_aa: AWSTSGYSYEQY
cdr3_length: 13; v_call: TRBV4-1; j_call: TRBJ2-7; cdr3_aa: ASSQDRMVAVEQY
cdr3_length: 12; v_call: TRBV15; j_call: TRBJ1-5; cdr3_aa: ATSRVGGYQPQH
cdr3_length: 13; v_call: TRBV4-3; j_call: TRBJ1-1; cdr3_aa: ASSQKSGGGTEAF
cdr3_length: 16; v_call: TRBV5-1; j_call: TRBJ1-2; cdr3_aa: ASSLPLVPGEGRMGYT
cdr3_length: 15; v_call: TRBV7-6; j_call: TRBJ2-5; cdr3_aa: ASSSLPRLTGGETQY
cdr3_length: 15; v_call: TRBV9; j_call: TRBJ2-5; cdr3_aa: ASSVGFGGGAGETQY
cdr3_length: 10; v_call: TRBV3-1/TRBV3-2; j_call: TRBJ1-5; cdr3_aa: ASSQASGQPI
cdr3_length: 12; v_call: TRBV19; j_call: TRBJ1-1; cdr3_aa: ASSMIQGKTEAF
cdr3_length: 13; v_call: TRBV11-2; j_call: TRBJ2-3; cdr3_aa: ASSQMGGTTDTQY
cdr3_length: 14; v_call: TRBV5-4; j_call: TRBJ1-1; cdr3_aa: ASSSPTGEMNTEAF
cdr3_length: 13; v_call: TRBV10-3; j_call: TRBJ1-1; cdr3_aa: AIRPGGRGNTEAF
cdr3_length: 12; v_call: TRBV29-1; j_call: TRBJ2-1; cdr3_aa: SVDPQRSHNEQF
cdr3_length: 12; v_call: TRBV4-3; j_call: TRBJ2-2; cdr3_aa: ASSQQGLSGELF
cdr3_length: 12; v_call: TRBV6-5; j_call: TRBJ2-7; cdr3_aa: ASRADYPRYEQY
cdr3_length: 15; v_call: TRBV21-1; j_call: TRBJ1-5; cdr3_aa: ASSAGSGQHSNQPQH
cdr3_length: 14; v_call: TRBV7-2; j_call: TRBJ2-1; cdr3_aa: ASSLDGTTLSNEQF
cdr3_length: 13; v_call: TRBV9; j_call: TRBJ2-7; cdr3_aa: ASSPRGENSYEQY
cdr3_length: 13; v_call: TRBV7-3; j_call: TRBJ2-1; cdr3_aa: ASSLAGALYNEQF
cdr3_length: 14; v_call: TRBV5-4; j_call: TRBJ2-1; cdr3_aa: ASSPPVLGRYNEQF
cdr3_length: 14; v_call: TRBV5-1; j_call: TRBJ2-6; cdr3_aa: ASSPTGVSGANVLT
cdr3_length: 13; v_call: TRBV6-6; j_call: TRBJ1-1; cdr3_aa: ASSHRQGVFTEAF
cdr3_length: 10; v_call: TRBV6-2/TRBV6-3; j_call: TRBJ1-2; cdr3_aa: ASSLQGDGYT
cdr3_length: 10; v_call: TRBV30; j_call: TRBJ1-5; cdr3_aa: AWSPSNQPQH
cdr3_length: 13; v_call: TRBV9; j_call: TRBJ1-5; cdr3_aa: ASSRQGDSNQPQH
cdr3_length: 11; v_call: TRBV28; j_call: TRBJ2-7; cdr3_aa: ASSPESSYEQY
cdr3_length: 12; v_call: TRBV10-2; j_call: TRBJ1-2; cdr3_aa: ASGDRATNYGYT
cdr3_length: 15; v_call: TRBV11-2; j_call: TRBJ1-1; cdr3_aa: ASSLAGTGVFGTEAF
cdr3_length: 16; v_call: TRBV4-1; j_call: TRBJ2-3; cdr3_aa: ASSHGGWSPGRTDTQY
cdr3_length: 15; v_call: TRBV2; j_call: TRBJ2-3; cdr3_aa: ASSERGTGGSTDTQY
cdr3_length: 13; v_call: TRBV5-8; j_call: TRBJ2-7; cdr3_aa: ASSLAGTSFYEQY
cdr3_length: 12; v_call: TRBV7-2; j_call: TRBJ2-5; cdr3_aa: ASSFSGRGSTQY
cdr3_length: 14; v_call: TRBV5-4; j_call: TRBJ2-1; cdr3_aa: ASSLGGQGAHNEQF
cdr3_length: 13; v_call: TRBV5-1; j_call: TRBJ2-3; cdr3_aa: ASKASSGGRNTQY
cdr3_length: 13; v_call: TRBV10-3; j_call: TRBJ1-5; cdr3_aa: AISDGGVSNQPQH